This T cell receptor beta chain was identified in a study of blood T cell repertoires in COVID-19. Overall study context: Samples taken during acute and convalescent COVID-19 were collected in the United States, Italy and Spain. Sources were T cells, B-cell-depleted T cells, or PBMCs; the material itself was cDNA or gDNA.

In germline, CDR1 is DFQATT, CDR2 SNEGSKA (reference sequence). Trimming left V 5 bases short and J 9 bases short, with 8 bases between. The CDR3 loop spans 11 amino acids. Source study methods: Reference gene primer amplification gave estimated nucleated cell counts. The assay was immunoSEQ multiplex PCR, and TCRdb's table has in-frame clones only and misses some. D and trimming come from the DNA, and the V and J calls and clone size come from that table. In the table there are about 120,000 clones, around 86% of which are singletons. The chain recombines TRBV20-1 with TRBJ1-6; TRBD1 is a possible D gene (6 bases). This receptor was identified in a man older than 75 with acute or convalescent COVID-19. Sequencing was performed on peripheral blood. CDR3 coding DNA: TGCAGTGCTCAAGGGGGTTCACCCCTCCACTTT. Its protein is CSAQGGSPLHF.